Below are 15 T cell receptor beta chains sequenced from a single sample in a study of blood T cells in healthy people across ages. The second PCR ran about 7 to 12 cycles with a sample-barcoded 5' primer and J-beta primers. TCRdb itself ran the 5' RACE reads through MiXCR, one entry per CDR3 protein. The table lists about 2 million distinct CDR3 sequences, around half of them singletons. What was sequenced was blood. These receptors came from a woman between 40 and 55 years old in good health.

The V gene is TRBV29-1, the J gene TRBJ1-5, with a tentative D call TRBD1 (5 bases). The germline V gene encodes CDR1 SQVTM and CDR2 ANQGSEA. Trimming took off 7 bases at V and 3 bases at J, with 13 bases between the two ends. The CDR3 consists of 13 residues. In DNA form, the CDR3 reads TGCAGCGCTGGGACGGGAGACAATCAGCCCCAGCATTTT. Its protein product is CSAGTGDNQPQHF.

This rearrangement joins TRBV3-1 to TRBJ2-3; 8 positions agree with TRBD1. The ends lost 2 bases at V and 6 bases at J; junction bases unmatched: 13. In germline, CDR1 is LGHDT, CDR2 YNNKEL (reference sequence). This CDR3 has 17 amino acids. CDR3 in DNA: TGTGCCAGCAGCCAACGACCCAACCCAGGGGGCGGCGATACGCAGTATTTT. It yields the protein CASSQRPNPGGGDTQYF.

The chain combines TRBV20-1 with TRBJ1-1, with unresolved D. Germline V gives CDR1 DFQATT, CDR2 SNEGSKA (reference sequence). The V end lost 0 bases, the J end lost 5 bases, and 4 bases lay between the germline ends. The CDR3 extends over 11 amino acids. CDR3: CSAREKTEAFF. CDR3 nucleotides: TGCAGTGCTAGAGAGAAGACTGAAGCTTTCTTT.

This chain joins TRBV5-1 and TRBJ2-1; 11 bases fit TRBD2. The germline V gene encodes CDR1 SGHRS and CDR2 YFSETQ. V was clipped by 0 bases and J by 12 bases; unmatched bases: 5. The CDR3 runs 14 residues. CDR3 in amino acids: CASSLDSGGAWQFF. CDR3 in DNA: TGCGCCAGCAGCTTGGATAGCGGGGGGGCTTGGCAGTTCTTC.

The V call is TRBV7-9, the J call TRBJ1-1; TRBD1 matches 8 bases. The junction had 3 bases not matched to a gene; V was cut back by 1 base and J by 2 bases. The CDR3 is made up of 15 amino acids. The V gene's germline CDR1 is SEHNR and CDR2 FQNEAQ (reference sequence). CDR3 residues: CASSLVTGGNTEAFF. The CDR3 DNA is TGTGCCAGCAGCTTAGTTACAGGGGGTAACACTGAAGCTTTCTTT. The variable domain in full, completed from reference TRBV7-9 and TRBJ1-1, reads DTGVSQNPRHKITKRGQNVTFRCDPISEHNRLYWYRQTLGQGPEFLTYFQNEAQLEKSRLLSDRFSAERPKGSFSTLEIQRTEQGDSAMYLCASSLVTGGNTEAFFGQGTRLTVV.

This clonotype has a handful of counts. This sequence joins TRBV21-1 and TRBJ1-2. TRBV21-1 is an annotated pseudogene. The CDR3 totals 15 residues. The CDR3 spells CASSKAPENNYGYTF. CDR3 DNA sequence: TGTGCCAGCAGCAAGGCCCCCGAGAATAACTATGGCTACACCTTC.

The chain uses TRBV29-1 and TRBJ2-3; 9 positions agree with TRBD2. The CDR3 loop spans 14 amino acids. Germline V lookup: CDR1 SQVTM, CDR2 ANQGSEA. V lost 7 bases and J lost 2; bases outside the gene matches: 7. The CDR3 DNA reads TGCAGCGGGCAGCGGGGGGTTAACACAGATACGCAGTATTTT. This codes for CSGQRGVNTDTQYF.

This chain joins TRBV20-1 and TRBJ1-6; TRBD1 agrees at 8 bases. Germline values: CDR1 DFQATT, CDR2 SNEGSKA (reference sequence). Trimming cost V 5 bases and J 5 bases; bases outside gene matches: 2. This CDR3 contains 13 residues. DNA of the CDR3: TGCAGTGCTTCGGACAGGGATAATTCACCCCTCCACTTT. Translating it yields CSASDRDNSPLHF.

The CDR3 nucleotides are TGTGCCAGCAGTTACTCGACTTTCGGGACAGGGCGATCCTACGAGCAGTACTTC. Amino acid sequence: CASSYSTFGTGRSYEQYF. The chain has TRBV6-2 or TRBV6-3 and TRBJ2-7; 9 nucleotides agree with TRBD1. Trimming removed 0 bases from V and 1 base from J; junction bases left unmatched: 10. The CDR3 sequence is 18 residues long. Germline CDR1 reads MNHEY; CDR2 reads SVGEGT.

This clonotype appeared a few times. This chain joins TRBV27 and TRBJ2-7; 7 bases align to TRBD1. CDR3 length: 15 residues. J was trimmed by 4 bases and V by 5 bases; bases with no gene match: 11. Germline V gives CDR1 MNHEY, CDR2 SMNVEV (reference sequence). Here the CDR3 reads CASSAISEGAYEQYF. CDR3 in DNA: TGTGCCAGCAGTGCCATATCCGAGGGGGCTTACGAGCAGTACTTC.

This sequence joins TRBV28 and TRBJ2-1, with 10 bases identical to TRBD1. The CDR3 sequence is 13 residues long. V shed 7 bases and J 8 bases; nucleotides not matched to a gene: 5. In germline, CDR1 is MDHEN, CDR2 SYDVKM. CDR3 region: CASIDRGLDEQFF. CDR3 coding DNA: TGTGCCAGCATCGACAGGGGGCTCGATGAGCAGTTCTTC.

The CDR3 loop reads CSARPGGQGFQETQYF. DNA of the CDR3: TGCAGTGCTAGGCCTGGGGGACAGGGATTCCAAGAGACCCAGTACTTC. This rearrangement joins TRBV20-1 to TRBJ2-5; TRBD1 aligns across 9 bases. V gave up 3 bases and J gave up 1 base; unmatched junction bases: 9. The germline V gene has CDR1 DFQATT and CDR2 SNEGSKA (reference sequence). The CDR3 has 16 residues.

The rearrangement links TRBV28 to TRBJ2-4; D is perhaps TRBD2 (7 bases). The J call may be wrong; the DNA end is better matched by TRBJ2-7. CDR3 length: 14 amino acids. CDR1 and CDR2 (germline): MDHEN, SYDVKM. This chain's CDR3 is CASSFAGAQYEQYF. In DNA form, the CDR3 reads TGTGCCAGCAGTTTCGCGGGGGCCCAATACGAGCAGTACTTC.

The chain has TRBV7-2 and TRBJ2-1; TRBD1 might be the D (5 bases). Germline loops: CDR1 SGHTA, CDR2 FQGNSA. The length of the CDR3 is 15 residues. Trimming took off 1 base at V and 8 bases at J, with 15 bases between the two ends. The CDR3 region has the DNA TGTGCCAGCAGCTTAGAAAGCAGGGAACTCCATGAGCAGTTCTTC. Encoded protein: CASSLESRELHEQFF. Full variable domain (missing parts from reference TRBV7-2 and TRBJ2-1): GAGVSQSPSNKVTEKGKDVELRCDPISGHTALYWYRQSLGQGLEFLIYFQGNSAPDKSGLPSDRFSAERTGGSVSTLTIQRTQQEDSAVYLCASSLESRELHEQFFGPGTRLTVL.

The CDR3 bases are TGTGCCAGCAGTTACTCCCCCTACCACCAGTTACTCCAAGAGACCCAGTACTTC. The encoded protein is CASSYSPYHQLLQETQYF. The V gene is TRBV28, the J gene TRBJ2-5; D gene ambiguous. Trimming took 4 bases from V and 1 from J, leaving 22 bases between them. Looked up from germline, CDR1 is MDHEN and CDR2 is SYDVKM. The CDR3 loop spans 18 amino acids.